The rows below give T cell receptor beta chains drawn from one sample of a study of T and B cells in COVID-19 patients. TCRdb passed the multiplex PCR reads through MiXCR, listing each CDR3 protein once. The table includes approximately 6,000 distinct CDR3 sequences, about a quarter detected once. Sequencing input: blood. The receptors shown here come from a human donor with active COVID-19. Each CDR3 is given with its conserved first and last residue. The size field is filled for only some rows; it gives once, few, many or a size class.

>TRBJ1-1|medium-sized|TRBV18
CASRTGRNTEAFF
>TRBJ2-2|medium-sized|TRBV15
CATSRDQGAGELFF
>TRBJ2-7|NA|TRBV5-1
CASTSLGAQGGHEQYF
>TRBJ1-3|medium-sized|TRBV19
CASSIRDLSGDTIYF
>TRBJ2-7|medium-sized|TRBV5-5
CASSLLVATLYEQYF
>TRBJ2-5|medium-sized|TRBV7-6
CASSLSADQRGALETQYF
>TRBJ1-4|NA|TRBV7-6
CASSRVAGGNEKLFF
>TRBJ1-5|medium-sized|TRBV7-9
CASSFGNQPQHF
>TRBJ1-3|NA|TRBV7-2
CASSLGQGAYSGNTIYF
>TRBJ1-2|NA|TRBV28
CASSLGAAGGYTF
>TRBJ1-3|NA|TRBV7-9
CASSLTISGNTIYF
>TRBJ1-5|NA|TRBV19
CVSSYTAWEPQHF
>TRBJ1-1|NA|TRBV20-1
CSARDPGVSNTEAFF
>TRBJ1-5|medium-sized|TRBV18
CASSPRTDSNQPQHF
>TRBJ2-7|medium-sized|TRBV6-2/TRBV6-3
CASSSRTPPYEQYF
>TRBJ2-1|NA|TRBV13
CASKGGGPGFQFF
>TRBJ1-2|NA|TRBV19
CASSRRDRGLNHGYTF
>TRBJ2-6|medium-sized|TRBV18
CASSQQGTGANVLTF
>TRBJ2-3|NA|TRBV12-3/TRBV12-4
CASSLDAATQYF
>TRBJ2-3|NA|TRBV7-2
CASILPPGGPLDTQYF
>TRBJ1-2|NA|TRBV4-1
CASSQVGNYGYTF
>TRBJ1-5|NA|TRBV6-5
CASSSPGPGLPQHF
>TRBJ2-1|medium-sized|TRBV6-5
CASRGTGVEYNEQFF
>TRBJ1-3|NA|TRBV12-3/TRBV12-4
CATGLRDRLIGTIYF
>TRBJ2-6|medium-sized|TRBV6-6
CASSLGGTGANVLTF
>TRBJ1-2|large|TRBV29-1
CSANRGDNYGYTF
>TRBJ2-7|medium-sized|TRBV19
CASSKRQGSNEQYF
>TRBJ2-7|few|TRBV7-2
CASSRDRGYGEQYF
>TRBJ1-1|medium-sized|TRBV6-5
CASSPGRSNTEAFF
>TRBJ2-5|few|TRBV5-6
CASNLGGGWETQYF
>TRBJ2-7|NA|TRBV5-5
CASSLAGVAEQYF
>TRBJ2-1|few|TRBV30
CAWKLASGGALFQFF
>TRBJ2-1|few|TRBV5-1
CASSLPTSGGANEQFF
>TRBJ2-2|few|TRBV7-2
CASSLGSQNTGELFF
>TRBJ1-4|NA|TRBV6-5
CARETGDEKLFF
>TRBJ2-7|medium-sized|TRBV5-5
CASSLSRAGGEGEQYF
>TRBJ2-7|few|TRBV6-5
CASSGTSGELSYEQYF